This T cell receptor beta chain was obtained from a study of blood T cells in healthy people across ages. Combining a sample-barcoded 5' primer with a J-beta primer mix, a second PCR ran for roughly 7 to 12 cycles. TCRdb called the 5' RACE reads again in MiXCR, with one record for every CDR3 protein. The sample shows fewer than 2 million distinct CDR3 sequences, about two fifths of them seen only once. With 4 bases clipped from V and 2 bases from J, the junction kept 5 bases outside the gene matches. CDR1 is SEHNR, CDR2 FQNEAQ, per germline (reference sequence). This CDR3 region has 16 residues. Each individual donor underwent a draw of roughly 10 milliliters of peripheral blood.

This chain uses TRBV7-9 with TRBJ2-1; 10 bases align to TRBD2. The specimen was blood. The sequence was collected from a human donor in good health. The CDR3 here is CASSSSGGAPYNEQFF. For the CDR3, the DNA is TGTGCCAGCAGCTCCAGCGGGGGGGCCCCCTACAATGAGCAGTTCTTC.